Listed here are 32 T cell receptor beta chains from one sample, sequenced in a study of blood T cell repertoires in COVID-19. Method: immunoSEQ multiplex PCR; TCRdb's copy keeps in-frame clones and lacks some. The table records roughly 260,000 clones, 90% of them present only once. Sequencing was carried out using peripheral blood. These receptors all stem from a woman between 40 and 50 years old with acute or convalescent COVID-19.

This chain uses TRBV25-1 with TRBJ1-2; D perhaps matches TRBD1 (5 bases). Trimming took 1 base from V and 4 from J, leaving 19 bases between them. The CDR3 is 17 amino acids. The germline gives CDR1 MGHDK, CDR2 SYGVNS. The CDR3 sequence: CASSELDTSGKGYGYTF. CDR3 in DNA: TGTGCCAGCAGTGAATTGGACACCTCGGGCAAGGGCTATGGCTACACCTTC.

In its sample, this clone was seen once. The rearrangement uses TRBV5-1 and TRBJ2-5; tentative D call: TRBD2 (5 bases). Germline values: CDR1 SGHRS, CDR2 YFSETQ. The CDR3 has 15 amino acids. The germline V and J ends were trimmed by 3 bases and 2 bases, with 14 bases remaining between them. The CDR3 reads CASSWTTPGQETQYF. The DNA for the CDR3 is TGCGCCAGCAGCTGGACCACCCCGGGACAAGAGACCCAGTACTTC.

V gene TRBV15 combines with J gene TRBJ1-1; 7 positions match TRBD1. This CDR3 contains 15 residues. J lost 5 bases, V lost 1 base, and 7 bases had no gene match. Germline values: CDR1 LNHNV, CDR2 YYDKDF (reference sequence). The CDR3 DNA reads TGTGCCACCAGCAGAGGCGACAGGGCGAAGACTGAAGCTTTCTTT. Translating it yields CATSRGDRAKTEAFF.

The rearrangement uses TRBV5-1 and TRBJ1-2; D might be TRBD1 (5 bases). Germline V gene sequence: CDR1 SGHRS, CDR2 YFSETQ. The CDR3 covers 13 residues. V lost 0 bases to trimming and J lost 6 bases, with 9 bases between them. CDR3 region: CASSLAGEDGYTF. CDR3 sequence (DNA): TGCGCCAGCAGCTTGGCGGGGGAGGATGGCTACACCTTC.

The CDR3 DNA reads as TGTGCCAGCAGTTTGCGTCTGACAGGGCCTGATGGCTACACCTTC. Translating gives CASSLRLTGPDGYTF. The gene calls are TRBV3-1 (or the pseudogene TRBV3-2) and TRBJ1-2, with 7 bases identical to TRBD1. This CDR3 region has 15 residues. V gave up 6 bases and J gave up 6 bases; unmatched junction bases: 13. Germline V CDR1 and CDR2: LGHDT, YNNKEL (reference sequence).

The chain couples TRBV5-1 to TRBJ1-4; no reliable D call. The CDR3 length is 15 residues. Deletions cut 4 bases from V and 5 bases from J, with 15 bases between. The germline V gene has CDR1 SGHRS and CDR2 YFSETQ. The CDR3 DNA sequence: TGCGCCAGCAGCCGCGGAGGACGGACGAATGAAAAACTGTTTTTT. It encodes CASSRGGRTNEKLFF.

This chain uses TRBV6-1 with TRBJ1-6; no clear D gene. Trimming took off 1 base at V and 7 bases at J, with 8 bases between the two ends. The CDR3 consists of 14 residues. The germline gives CDR1 MNHNS, CDR2 SASEGT. The CDR3 spells CASSEDGENSPLHF. As DNA, the CDR3 is TGTGCCAGCAGTGAAGACGGGGAGAATTCACCCCTCCACTTT.

This chain links TRBV2 with TRBJ2-5; D remains ambiguous. The CDR3 sequence is 14 residues long. The ends were cut back, 6 bases at V and 4 bases at J, with 15 bases in the middle. Germline CDR1 is SNHLY and CDR2 is FYNNEI. The DNA for the CDR3 is TGTGCCAGCAGGAACCCGGGTGTGGGAGAGACCCAGTACTTC. Encoded protein: CASRNPGVGETQYF.

The chain combines TRBV2 with TRBJ1-1, with D uncertain. Trimming cost V 6 bases and J 1 base, with 6 bases left between them. CDR1 is SNHLY, CDR2 FYNNEI, per germline. This CDR3 region has 12 residues. Here the CDR3 DNA reads TGTGCCAGCAGGCCCGGGAACACTGAAGCTTTCTTT. It specifies CASRPGNTEAFF.

The rearrangement joins TRBV5-1 to TRBJ1-1; tentatively, D is TRBD1 (5 bases). Looked up from germline, CDR1 is SGHRS and CDR2 is YFSETQ. The CDR3 loop spans 14 amino acids. The germline V and J ends were trimmed by 1 base and 2 bases, with 9 bases remaining between them. Here the CDR3 reads CASSLIGHNTEAFF. CDR3 bases: TGCGCCAGCAGCTTGATTGGACATAACACTGAAGCTTTCTTT.

This chain joins TRBV18 and TRBJ1-5, with 9 bases identical to TRBD1. The germline V gene has CDR1 KGHSH and CDR2 LQKENI. J lost 5 bases, V lost 4 bases, and 9 bases had no gene match. The CDR3 is 16 residues long. CDR3 amino acids: CASSRPGQGPDQPQHF. DNA of the CDR3: TGTGCCAGCTCACGTCCGGGACAGGGACCCGATCAGCCCCAGCATTTT. The full variable domain, in which reference TRBV18 and TRBJ1-5 provide the parts outside the CDR3, is NAGVMQNPRHLVRRRGQEARLRCSPMKGHSHVYWYRQLPEEGLKFMVYLQKENIIDESGMPKERFSAEFPKEGPSILRIQQVVRGDSAAYFCASSRPGQGPDQPQHFGDGTRLSIL.

This clone was seen a few times. The V and J genes are TRBV6-6 and TRBJ2-2, with D tentatively TRBD2 (6 bases). Trimming stripped 6 bases from V and 6 bases from J, with 17 bases between. This CDR3 is built from 15 residues. The V gene's germline CDR1 is MNHNY and CDR2 SVGAGI (reference sequence). This CDR3 is CASSSGLTGPGELFF. As DNA, the CDR3 is TGTGCCAGCAGCTCTGGACTAACGGGACCCGGGGAGCTGTTTTTT.

This clone was detected only once. This chain joins TRBV6-6 and TRBJ1-5; maybe TRBD1 (5 bases). This CDR3 comprises 15 residues. Germline V lookup: CDR1 MNHNY, CDR2 SVGAGI (reference sequence). Trimming left V 0 bases short and J 1 base short, with 7 bases between. The CDR3, as DNA: TGTGCCAGCAGTTACTCGGGGGGAAGCAATCAGCCCCAGCATTTT. It yields the protein CASSYSGGSNQPQHF.

The CDR3 sequence is CATQPWGGPNEQFF. In nucleotides, the CDR3 is TGTGCCACCCAGCCCTGGGGGGGGCCCAATGAGCAGTTCTTC. J is TRBJ2-1 and V is TRBV5-4; D may be TRBD2 (7 bases). CDR1 is SGHNT, CDR2 YYREEE, per germline (reference sequence). V lost 9 bases and J lost 6, with 19 bases in between. This CDR3 has 14 residues.

This chain links TRBV3-1 (or the pseudogene TRBV3-2) with TRBJ2-3; 10 bases match TRBD2. The CDR3 loop spans 15 amino acids. V was clipped by 4 bases and J by 3 bases; unmatched bases: 4. From germline, CDR1 is LGHDT and CDR2 YNNKEL (reference sequence). CDR3 sequence reads: CASSPAGGRTDTQYF. The CDR3 nucleotides are TGTGCCAGCAGCCCAGCGGGGGGGCGGACAGATACGCAGTATTTT.

The rearrangement links TRBV7-3 to TRBJ2-2, with D perhaps matching TRBD1 (6 bases). Germline V gene sequence: CDR1 SGHTA, CDR2 FQGTGA. V dropped 5 bases and J dropped 4 bases, with 11 bases sitting between them. The CDR3 covers 14 residues. The CDR3 coding sequence is TGTGCCAGCAGCCCGGGACACATCACCGGGGAGCTGTTTTTT. Its protein product is CASSPGHITGELFF.

The genes are TRBV5-1 and TRBJ2-3; 7 nucleotides agree with TRBD2. The CDR3 has 13 amino acids. The germline CDR1 and CDR2 sequences are SGHRS and YFSETQ. Trimming at V came to 9 bases and at J to 4 bases, leaving 8 bases not matched to a gene. The CDR3 loop reads CATSGLGADTQYF. The CDR3 nucleotides are TGCGCCACCTCCGGACTAGGGGCAGATACGCAGTATTTT. Together with reference TRBV5-1 and TRBJ2-3, the CDR3 gives the full variable domain: KAGVTQTPRYLIKTRGQQVTLSCSPISGHRSVSWYQQTPGQGLQFLFEYFSETQRNKGNFPGRFSGRQFSNSRSEMNVSTLELGDSALYLCATSGLGADTQYFGPGTRLTVL.

J is TRBJ1-2 and V is TRBV7-2; 7 bases agree with TRBD1. The CDR3 is made up of 15 amino acids. Germline CDR1 and CDR2: SGHTA and FQGNSA. V was clipped by 1 base and J by 2 bases; unmatched bases: 4. The DNA for the CDR3 is TGTGCCAGCAGCTTAGAACCAGGGGGGAACTATGGCTACACCTTC. As protein: CASSLEPGGNYGYTF.

The CDR3 DNA sequence: TGTGCCAGCAGTTCTAGGCCTGACGGATTCAATGAGCAGTTCTTC. Translation gives CASSSRPDGFNEQFF. The V call is TRBV27, the J call TRBJ2-1; D gene uncertain. This CDR3 region has 15 residues. Germline values: CDR1 MNHEY, CDR2 SMNVEV (reference sequence). V was cut by 4 bases and J by 6 bases, with 16 bases left in between.

The chain combines TRBV7-6 with TRBJ2-1, with TRBD2 identical over 10 bases. Germline assignment: CDR1 SGHVS and CDR2 FNYEAQ. With V trimmed by 1 base and J by 4 bases, 4 bases remained unmatched. The CDR3 runs to 16 residues. CDR3 DNA: TGTGCCAGCAGCTTAGAGCGGGGGGGCCCGTACAATGAGCAGTTCTTC. It translates to CASSLERGGPYNEQFF. Full variable domain (missing parts from reference TRBV7-6 and TRBJ2-1): GAGVSQSPRYKVTKRGQDVALRCDPISGHVSLYWYRQALGQGPEFLTYFNYEAQQDKSGLPNDRFSAERPEGSISTLTIQRTEQRDSAMYRCASSLERGGPYNEQFFGPGTRLTVL.

This chain connects TRBV2 to TRBJ1-4; D remains unclear. This CDR3 region has 18 residues. The germline V gene has CDR1 SNHLY and CDR2 FYNNEI. Trimming pared 6 bases from V and 0 bases from J, leaving 20 bases between. CDR3 protein: CASSGIRQALATNEKLFF. The CDR3 DNA follows: TGTGCCAGCAGCGGGATTCGGCAGGCCCTTGCAACTAATGAAAAACTGTTTTTT.

V and J are TRBV3-1 (or the pseudogene TRBV3-2) and TRBJ2-5; TRBD2 matches 9 bases. This CDR3 is built from 16 residues. Trimming removed 2 bases from V and 4 bases from J; junction bases left unmatched: 8. Per germline, CDR1 LGHDT and CDR2 YNNKEL (reference sequence). This CDR3 reads CASSQWRERGVETQYF. The CDR3 DNA is TGTGCCAGCAGCCAATGGCGGGAGCGGGGGGTAGAGACCCAGTACTTC.

V and J are TRBV15 and TRBJ1-4, with D possibly matching TRBD1 (5 bases). The CDR3 spans 16 residues. Looked up from germline, CDR1 is LNHNV and CDR2 is YYDKDF (reference sequence). The V end was cut by 4 bases, the J end by 1 base, with 13 bases between. The CDR3 loop reads CATSKIGEGTNEKLFF. The CDR3 region has the DNA TGTGCCACCAGCAAGATAGGGGAGGGAACTAATGAAAAACTGTTTTTT.

The chain links TRBV6-1 to TRBJ2-1; 9 nucleotides line up with TRBD2. The V segment lost 1 base and the J segment 2 bases; nucleotides outside the gene matches: 3. From germline, CDR1 is MNHNS and CDR2 SASEGT. This CDR3 spans 16 amino acids. CDR3 sequence (DNA): TGTGCCAGCAGTGAAGAAAGCGGGGGGCCCTACAATGAGCAGTTCTTC. Its protein is CASSEESGGPYNEQFF.

This chain links TRBV7-6 with TRBJ2-1; the D gene is possibly TRBD1 (6 bases). From germline, CDR1 is SGHVS and CDR2 FNYEAQ. The CDR3 runs to 15 residues. Between the trimmed V and J ends, which lost 4 bases and 3 bases, there was a span of 13 bases. In nucleotides, the CDR3 is TGTGCCAGCAGCTCTACCCAGGGGATCTACAATGAGCAGTTCTTC. This gives the protein CASSSTQGIYNEQFF.

This clone showed up just once. The rearrangement uses TRBV5-1 and TRBJ1-4; D might be TRBD1 (5 bases). V was cut by 2 bases and J by 8 bases, with 13 bases left in between. Germline lookup yields CDR1 SGHRS and CDR2 YFSETQ. This CDR3 contains 14 residues. CDR3 protein: CASSFGGAREKLFF. The CDR3, as DNA: TGCGCCAGCAGCTTCGGTGGGGCTCGAGAAAAACTGTTTTTT.

The CDR3 reads CASSQDAGGPDTQYF. For the CDR3, the DNA is TGTGCCAGCAGCCAAGATGCGGGGGGACCAGATACGCAGTATTTT. The V call is TRBV14, the J call TRBJ2-3, with 8 bases fitting TRBD2. Germline V gene data show CDR1 as SGHDN and CDR2 as FVKESK. The J segment lost 4 bases and the V segment lost 0 bases, leaving 3 bases of the junction unmatched. This CDR3 has 15 residues. Full variable domain (remainder filled in from reference TRBV14 and TRBJ2-3): EAGVTQFPSHSVIEKGQTVTLRCDPISGHDNLYWYRRVMGKEIKFLLHFVKESKQDESGMPNNRFLAERTGGTYSTLKVQPAELEDSGVYFCASSQDAGGPDTQYFGPGTRLTVL.

This chain uses TRBV15 with TRBJ1-1, with 7 positions matching TRBD1. The trim removed 8 bases at V and 3 bases at J, leaving 21 bases unmatched. Germline V CDR1 and CDR2: LNHNV, YYDKDF (reference sequence). CDR3 length: 18 residues. CDR3 nucleotides: TGTGCCACCCCACTCCTTACAGGGGCGCCACATCGGGACACTGAAGCTTTCTTT. Its protein product is CATPLLTGAPHRDTEAFF.

This rearrangement joins TRBV6-5 to TRBJ2-1; 9 bases fit TRBD2. Germline CDR1 MNHEY, CDR2 SVGAGI. The CDR3 is 14 amino acids. The junction had 3 bases not matched to a gene; V was cut back by 5 bases and J by 4 bases. The CDR3 here is CASSLAGPYNEQFF. The CDR3 DNA sequence: TGTGCCAGCAGTCTAGCGGGACCATACAATGAGCAGTTCTTC.

The J gene is TRBJ1-4, the V gene TRBV5-4; D not certain. CDR1 and CDR2 from the germline V gene are SGHNT and YYREEE (reference sequence). The CDR3 runs 16 residues. V was cut by 3 bases and J by 6 bases, with 18 bases left in between. The CDR3 loop reads CASSSRTGEMDEKLFF. The DNA for the CDR3 is TGTGCCAGCAGCTCGCGTACCGGGGAAATGGATGAAAAACTGTTTTTT.

The J gene is TRBJ2-2, the V gene TRBV4-2; a possible D gene is TRBD2 (6 bases). The V and J ends lost 7 bases and 2 bases respectively, with 14 bases between them. This CDR3 region has 15 residues. Germline lookup yields CDR1 LGHNA and CDR2 YNFKEQ. The CDR3 loop is CASNAGTSNTGELFF. CDR3 in DNA: TGTGCCAGCAACGCCGGGACTTCTAACACCGGGGAGCTGTTTTTT.

The V and J genes are TRBV6-6 and TRBJ2-3; the D is unclear. The CDR3 is 14 amino acids. The V end was cut by 5 bases, the J end by 2 bases, with 11 bases between. The germline gives CDR1 MNHNY, CDR2 SVGAGI (reference sequence). As DNA, the CDR3 is TGTGCCAGCAGTGCCCGACTCTTCACAGATACGCAGTATTTT. Amino acid sequence: CASSARLFTDTQYF.